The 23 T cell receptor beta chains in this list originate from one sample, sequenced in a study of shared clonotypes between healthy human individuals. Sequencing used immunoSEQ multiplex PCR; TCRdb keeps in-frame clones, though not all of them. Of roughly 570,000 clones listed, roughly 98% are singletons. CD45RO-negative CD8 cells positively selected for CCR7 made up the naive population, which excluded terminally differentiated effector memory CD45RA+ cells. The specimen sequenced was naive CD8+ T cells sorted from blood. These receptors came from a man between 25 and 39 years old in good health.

This CDR3 reads CASSSRGGYNEQFF. The CDR3 coding sequence is TGTGCCAGCAGCTCGCGTGGGGGGTACAATGAGCAGTTCTTC. V usage is TRBV9 and J usage is TRBJ2-1, with D possibly TRBD2 on 6 matching bases. Germline V gene sequence: CDR1 SGDLS, CDR2 YYNGEE. Between the trimmed V and J ends, which lost 4 bases and 4 bases, there was a span of 12 bases. The CDR3 length is 14 residues.

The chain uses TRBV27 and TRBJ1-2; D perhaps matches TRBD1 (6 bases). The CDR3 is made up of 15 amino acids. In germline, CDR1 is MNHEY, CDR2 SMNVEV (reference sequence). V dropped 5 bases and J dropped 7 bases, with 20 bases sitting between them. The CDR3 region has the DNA TGTGCCAGCAGTGCCAACCCAGGGGAAGCTGCTGGCTACACCTTC. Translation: CASSANPGEAAGYTF.

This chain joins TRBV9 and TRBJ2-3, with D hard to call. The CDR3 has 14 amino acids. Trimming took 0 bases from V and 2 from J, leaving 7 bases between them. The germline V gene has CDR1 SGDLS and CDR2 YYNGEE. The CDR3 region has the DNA TGTGCCAGCAGCGTAGTGGACGCCACAGATACGCAGTATTTT. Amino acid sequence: CASSVVDATDTQYF.

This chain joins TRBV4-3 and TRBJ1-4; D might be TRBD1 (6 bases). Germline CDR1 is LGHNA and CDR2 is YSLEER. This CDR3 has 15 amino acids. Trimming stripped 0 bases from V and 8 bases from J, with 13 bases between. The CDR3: CASSQDGGAGEKLFF. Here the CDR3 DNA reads TGCGCCAGCAGCCAAGATGGGGGGGCAGGAGAAAAACTGTTTTTT.

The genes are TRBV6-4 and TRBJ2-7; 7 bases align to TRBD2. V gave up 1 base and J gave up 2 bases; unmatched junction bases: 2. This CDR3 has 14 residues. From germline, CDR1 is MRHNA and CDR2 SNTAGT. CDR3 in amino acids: CASSDYAGAYEQYF. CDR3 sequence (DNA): TGTGCCAGCAGTGACTACGCGGGGGCCTACGAGCAGTACTTC.

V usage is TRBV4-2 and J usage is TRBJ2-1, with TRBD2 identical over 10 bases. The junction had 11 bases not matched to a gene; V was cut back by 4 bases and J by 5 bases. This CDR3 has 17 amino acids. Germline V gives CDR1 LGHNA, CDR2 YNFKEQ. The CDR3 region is CASSLGDRLAGDNEQFF. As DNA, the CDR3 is TGTGCCAGCAGCCTAGGAGATAGGCTAGCGGGAGACAATGAGCAGTTCTTC.

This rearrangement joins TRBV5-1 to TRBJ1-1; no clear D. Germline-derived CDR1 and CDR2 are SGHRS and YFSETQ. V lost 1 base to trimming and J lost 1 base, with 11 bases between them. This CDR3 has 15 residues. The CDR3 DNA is TGCGCCAGCAGCTTGATTGTTCAGGAGAACACTGAAGCTTTCTTT. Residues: CASSLIVQENTEAFF.

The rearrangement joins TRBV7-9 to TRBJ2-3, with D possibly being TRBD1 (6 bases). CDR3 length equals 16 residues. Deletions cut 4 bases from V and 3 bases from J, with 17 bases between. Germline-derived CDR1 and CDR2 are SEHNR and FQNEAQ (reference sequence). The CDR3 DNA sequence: TGTGCCAGCAGCTACCCCGGTGCAGGGGCAACAGATACGCAGTATTTT. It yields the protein CASSYPGAGATDTQYF.

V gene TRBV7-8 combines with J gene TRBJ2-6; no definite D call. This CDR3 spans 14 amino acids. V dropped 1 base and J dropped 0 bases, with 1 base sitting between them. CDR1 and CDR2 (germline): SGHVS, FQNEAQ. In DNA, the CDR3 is TGTGCCAGCAGCTTAGTCTCTGGGGCCAACGTCCTGACTTTC. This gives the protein CASSLVSGANVLTF.

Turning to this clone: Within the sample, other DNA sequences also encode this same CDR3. The CDR3 is CASVQGADYEQYF. The CDR3 bases are TGTGCCAGTGTCCAAGGTGCGGACTACGAGCAGTACTTC. V is TRBV28 and J is TRBJ2-7; D is ambiguous. The CDR3 is made up of 13 amino acids. CDR1 is MDHEN, CDR2 SYDVKM, per germline. Trimming took 9 bases from V and 3 from J, leaving 15 bases between them.

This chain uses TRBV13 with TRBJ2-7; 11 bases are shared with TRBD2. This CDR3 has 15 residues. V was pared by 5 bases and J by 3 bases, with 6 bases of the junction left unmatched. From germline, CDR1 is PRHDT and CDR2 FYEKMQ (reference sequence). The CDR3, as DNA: TGTGCCAGCAGCGTGACTAGCGGGACTATCTACGAGCAGTACTTC. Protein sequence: CASSVTSGTIYEQYF.

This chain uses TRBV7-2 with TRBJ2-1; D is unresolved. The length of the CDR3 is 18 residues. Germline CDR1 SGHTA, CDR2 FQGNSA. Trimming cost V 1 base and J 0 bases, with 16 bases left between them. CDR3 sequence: CASSLGSPSFRSYNEQFF. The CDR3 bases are TGTGCCAGCAGCTTAGGATCCCCGTCGTTCCGCTCCTACAATGAGCAGTTCTTC. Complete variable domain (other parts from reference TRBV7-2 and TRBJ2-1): GAGVSQSPSNKVTEKGKDVELRCDPISGHTALYWYRQSLGQGLEFLIYFQGNSAPDKSGLPSDRFSAERTGGSVSTLTIQRTQQEDSAVYLCASSLGSPSFRSYNEQFFGPGTRLTVL.

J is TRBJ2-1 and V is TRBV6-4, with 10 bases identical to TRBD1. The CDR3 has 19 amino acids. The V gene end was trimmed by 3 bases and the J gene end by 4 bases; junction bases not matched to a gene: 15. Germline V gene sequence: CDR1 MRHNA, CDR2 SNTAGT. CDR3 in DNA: TGTGCCAGCAGTGATGGGGACAGGGGACCGCTCGAAATTTACAATGAGCAGTTCTTC. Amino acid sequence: CASSDGDRGPLEIYNEQFF.

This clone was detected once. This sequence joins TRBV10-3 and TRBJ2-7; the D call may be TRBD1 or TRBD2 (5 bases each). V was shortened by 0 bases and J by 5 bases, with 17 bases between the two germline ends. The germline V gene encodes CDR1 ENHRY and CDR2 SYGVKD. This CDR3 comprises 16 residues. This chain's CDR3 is CAISESGTSLVHEQYF. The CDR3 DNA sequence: TGTGCCATCAGTGAGTCCGGGACCTCGTTAGTCCACGAGCAGTACTTC.

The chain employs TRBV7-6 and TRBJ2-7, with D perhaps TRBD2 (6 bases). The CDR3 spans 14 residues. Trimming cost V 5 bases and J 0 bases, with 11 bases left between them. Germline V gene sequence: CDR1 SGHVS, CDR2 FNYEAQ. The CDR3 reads CASSRLGSSYEQYF. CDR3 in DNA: TGTGCCAGCAGCCGACTAGGGAGCTCCTACGAGCAGTACTTC.

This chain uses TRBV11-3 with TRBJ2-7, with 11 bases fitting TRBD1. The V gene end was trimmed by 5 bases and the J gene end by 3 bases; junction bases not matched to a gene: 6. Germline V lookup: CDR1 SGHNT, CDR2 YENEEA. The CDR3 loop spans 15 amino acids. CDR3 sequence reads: CASSTSGTGGYEQYF. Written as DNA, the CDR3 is TGTGCCAGCAGCACATCCGGGACAGGGGGCTACGAGCAGTACTTC.

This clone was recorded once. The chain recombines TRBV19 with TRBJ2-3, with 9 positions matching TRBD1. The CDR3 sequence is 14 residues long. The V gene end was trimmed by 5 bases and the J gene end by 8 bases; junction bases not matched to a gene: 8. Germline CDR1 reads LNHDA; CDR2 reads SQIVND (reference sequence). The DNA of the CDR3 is TGTGCCAGTAGTGCCGGACAGGGGCTGAGTACGCAGTATTTT. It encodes CASSAGQGLSTQYF.

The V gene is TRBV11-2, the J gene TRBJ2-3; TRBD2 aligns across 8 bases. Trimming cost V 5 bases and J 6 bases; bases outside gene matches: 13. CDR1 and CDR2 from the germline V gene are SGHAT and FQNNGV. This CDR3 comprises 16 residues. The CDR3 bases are TGTGCCAGCAGCCCGGGCGGGCGGGAGGCCAGGGATACGCAGTATTTT. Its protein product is CASSPGGREARDTQYF.

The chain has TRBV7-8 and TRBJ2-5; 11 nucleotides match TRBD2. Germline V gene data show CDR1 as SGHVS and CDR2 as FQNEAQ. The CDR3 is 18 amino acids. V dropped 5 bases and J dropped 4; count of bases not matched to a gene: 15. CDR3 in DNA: TGTGCCAGCAGCCCCCGGGTAGCGGGAGGGCCAGGGAGAGAGACCCAGTACTTC. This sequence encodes CASSPRVAGGPGRETQYF.

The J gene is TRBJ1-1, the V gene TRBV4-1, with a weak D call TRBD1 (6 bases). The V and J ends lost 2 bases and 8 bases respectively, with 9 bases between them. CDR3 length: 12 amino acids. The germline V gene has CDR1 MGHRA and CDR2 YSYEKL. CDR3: CASSQRGGEAFF. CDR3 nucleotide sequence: TGCGCCAGCAGCCAAAGAGGGGGAGAAGCTTTCTTT.

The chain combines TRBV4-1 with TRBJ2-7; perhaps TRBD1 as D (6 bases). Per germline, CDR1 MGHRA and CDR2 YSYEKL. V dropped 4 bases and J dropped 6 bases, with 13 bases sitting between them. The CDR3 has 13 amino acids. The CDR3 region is CASSRNTGPEQYF. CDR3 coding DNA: TGCGCCAGCAGCCGAAATACAGGGCCCGAGCAGTACTTC.

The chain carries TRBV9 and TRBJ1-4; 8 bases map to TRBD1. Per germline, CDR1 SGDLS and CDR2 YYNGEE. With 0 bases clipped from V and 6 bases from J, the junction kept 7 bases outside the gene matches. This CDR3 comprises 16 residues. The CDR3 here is CASSVGGQDWDEKLFF. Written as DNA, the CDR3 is TGTGCCAGCAGCGTAGGGGGACAGGATTGGGATGAAAAACTGTTTTTT.

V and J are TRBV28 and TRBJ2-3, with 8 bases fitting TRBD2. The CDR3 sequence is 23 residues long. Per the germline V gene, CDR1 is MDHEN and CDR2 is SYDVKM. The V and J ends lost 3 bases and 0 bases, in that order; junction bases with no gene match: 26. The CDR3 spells CASSFRILAGPDPISSSTDTQYF. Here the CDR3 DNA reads TGTGCCAGCAGTTTCCGGATCTTAGCGGGACCCGACCCAATATCCTCTAGCACAGATACGCAGTATTTT.